Given below is one T cell receptor beta chain in context. Its specificity is not known. Sequencing was performed with immunoSEQ multiplex PCR; in TCRdb, only in-frame clones are kept and a portion is missing. The sample has some 97,000 clones, 80% to 95% seen once. The sample comes from a study of T cell responses to AZD1222 COVID-19 vaccine. Regarding the study as a whole: Females outnumbered males among donors, who were mostly white British; clonal diversity was possibly underestimated. Just a handful of AZD1222 recipients tested seropositive at baseline.

J lost 6 bases, V lost 2 bases, and 6 bases had no gene match. Per germline, CDR1 SGDLS and CDR2 YYNGEE. CDR3 length equals 14 residues. The sample in question was peripheral blood, obtained on day 0 of AZD1222 vaccination. The rearrangement uses TRBV9 and TRBJ2-3; TRBD2 aligns across 7 bases. The receptor was isolated from an adult in good health. The chain's CDR3 is CASSVSSGGDTQYF. In DNA, the CDR3 is TGTGCCAGCAGCGTCAGCTCCGGGGGGGATACGCAGTATTTT.